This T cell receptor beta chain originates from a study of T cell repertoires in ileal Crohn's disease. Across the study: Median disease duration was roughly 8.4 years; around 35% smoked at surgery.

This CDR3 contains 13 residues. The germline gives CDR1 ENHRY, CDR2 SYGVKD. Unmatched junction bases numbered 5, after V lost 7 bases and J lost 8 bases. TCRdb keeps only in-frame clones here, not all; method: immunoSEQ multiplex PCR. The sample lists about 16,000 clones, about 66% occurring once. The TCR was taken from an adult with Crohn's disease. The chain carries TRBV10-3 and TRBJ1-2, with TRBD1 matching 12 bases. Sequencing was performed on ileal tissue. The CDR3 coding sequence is TGTGCCATCACTATCGGGACAGGGGGCGGCTACACCTTC. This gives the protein CAITIGTGGGYTF.